The 23 T cell receptor beta chains given below trace back to one sample, sequenced in a study of blood T cells in healthy people across ages. Combining a sample-barcoded 5' primer with a J-beta primer mix, a second PCR ran for 7 to 11 cycles. TCRdb re-derived calls from the 5' RACE reads in MiXCR, one entry per CDR3 protein. The profile shows 540,000 or so distinct CDR3 sequences, under 30% of them singletons. The same data also went into a second study, on T cells of mothers and their children.

The sample comprised blood. These receptors originate from a boy aged 10-17 years in good health.

This rearrangement joins TRBV7-2 to TRBJ2-7; 9 bases agree with TRBD2. This CDR3 has 14 amino acids. With V trimmed by 5 bases and J by 5 bases, 7 bases remained unmatched. Germline loops: CDR1 SGHTA, CDR2 FQGNSA. The CDR3 bases are TGTGCCAGCAGCCCTGCGGGAGGGTTCGACGAGCAGTACTTC. It codes for CASSPAGGFDEQYF.

The chain joins TRBV4-1 to TRBJ2-7; TRBD1 matches 8 bases. The CDR3 has 14 residues. CDR1 MGHRA and CDR2 YSYEKL come from the germline V gene. J lost 6 bases, V lost 2 bases, and 6 bases had no gene match. The DNA for the CDR3 is TGCGCCAGCAGCCAAAGGACAGGGTCGGGCGAGCAGTACTTC. Its translation: CASSQRTGSGEQYF.

This clonotype was observed a handful of times. The chain employs TRBV3-1 and TRBJ2-7; the D call may be TRBD1 or TRBD2 (6 bases each). CDR3 length: 14 amino acids. The germline CDR1 and CDR2 sequences are LGHDT and YNNKEL (reference sequence). Trimming removed 7 bases from V and 0 bases from J, with 13 bases in between. Here the CDR3 DNA reads TGTGCCAGCACCGGGGGCGTAGGCTCCTACGAGCAGTACTTC. It translates to CASTGGVGSYEQYF.

The rearrangement uses TRBV7-8 and TRBJ2-5; possibly TRBD2 for D (6 bases). Trimming removed 0 bases at V and 1 base at J, with 9 bases between. The CDR3 has 15 residues. Germline V gene data show CDR1 as SGHVS and CDR2 as FQNEAQ. This chain's CDR3 is CASSLAGLLQETQYF. In DNA, the CDR3 is TGTGCCAGCAGCTTAGCCGGACTACTCCAAGAGACCCAGTACTTC.

The rearrangement uses TRBV7-3 and TRBJ2-3, with 7 bases identical to TRBD2. The V and J ends lost 4 bases and 8 bases, in that order; junction bases with no gene match: 3. This CDR3 spans 12 amino acids. Germline V gives CDR1 SGHTA, CDR2 FQGTGA. CDR3 nucleotide sequence: TGTGCCAGCAGCTCAGGGAGGGGTACGCAGTATTTT. Encoded protein: CASSSGRGTQYF.

The chain carries TRBV6-5 and TRBJ2-1; 7 bases are shared with TRBD2. The CDR3 sequence is 14 residues long. With 7 bases clipped from V and 4 bases from J, the junction kept 7 bases outside the gene matches. From germline, CDR1 is MNHEY and CDR2 SVGAGI. Here the CDR3 reads CASTPAGPYNEQFF. The CDR3 coding sequence is TGTGCCAGCACACCAGCGGGACCTTACAATGAGCAGTTCTTC.

The rearrangement uses TRBV4-3 and TRBJ1-2, with 9 bases lining up with TRBD1. Germline-derived CDR1 and CDR2 are LGHNA and YSLEER. J was trimmed by 6 bases and V by 5 bases; bases with no gene match: 4. The CDR3 totals 13 residues. The CDR3 region is CASSSRDRDGYTF. CDR3 nucleotides: TGCGCCAGCAGCTCCCGGGACAGGGATGGCTACACCTTC.

V is TRBV11-3 and J is TRBJ2-1; 12 bases are shared with TRBD2. The CDR3 has 15 amino acids. From germline, CDR1 is SGHNT and CDR2 YENEEA. J lost 5 bases, V lost 3 bases, and 2 bases had no gene match. The CDR3 loop is CASSFPSGGDNEQFF. Written as DNA, the CDR3 is TGTGCCAGCAGCTTTCCTAGCGGGGGGGACAATGAGCAGTTCTTC.

This clonotype occurred a few times. The CDR3: CSVERTSPNEQFF. Here the CDR3 DNA reads TGCAGCGTTGAACGGACTAGCCCCAATGAGCAGTTCTTC. V and J are TRBV29-1 and TRBJ2-5, with 8 bases fitting TRBD2. The J call is in doubt because the DNA end fits TRBJ2-1 better. The CDR3 contains 13 residues. Germline CDR1 is SQVTM and CDR2 is ANQGSEA.

The count of this clonotype is one. The chain joins TRBV2 to TRBJ2-5; 9 bases are shared with TRBD1. Trimming at V came to 6 bases and at J to 3 bases, leaving 5 bases not matched to a gene. Germline-derived CDR1 and CDR2 are SNHLY and FYNNEI. The CDR3 contains 14 residues. The CDR3, as DNA: TGTGCCAGCAGCACTGACAGGGGGGAAGAGACCCAGTACTTC. Residues: CASSTDRGEETQYF.

The V call is TRBV11-1, the J call TRBJ2-5; 10 nucleotides match TRBD1. The J call may be in error: the DNA end matches TRBJ2-1 better. The CDR3 spans 20 residues. Germline V gives CDR1 SGHAT, CDR2 FQDESV (reference sequence). CDR3 amino acids: CASSKNLRVTGTGAWNEQFF. The CDR3, as DNA: TGTGCCAGCAGCAAAAATCTTCGTGTCACTGGGACAGGGGCGTGGAATGAGCAGTTCTTC.

The CDR3 bases are TGTGCCAGCTACGGGGCCCAAGAGACCCAGTACTTC. Protein: CASYGAQETQYF. The J gene is TRBJ2-5, the V gene TRBV7-9, with D possibly called TRBD1 or TRBD2 (5 bases each). V dropped 8 bases and J dropped 1 base, with 8 bases sitting between them. Germline V gives CDR1 SEHNR, CDR2 FQNEAQ (reference sequence). CDR3 length: 12 residues.

On this clonotype: A much larger clone lies one base from this, so it may be a read error. V and J are TRBV28 and TRBJ1-2; D ambiguous. The germline CDR1 and CDR2 sequences are MDHEN and SYDVKM. V was cut by 3 bases and J by 4 bases, with 3 bases left in between. The CDR3 spans 11 residues. CDR3 sequence (DNA): TGTGCCAGCAGTTTCCCCTATGGCTACACCTTC. Translating it yields CASSFPYGYTF.

This clonotype occurred many times. V gene TRBV27 combines with J gene TRBJ2-1, with TRBD1 matching 9 bases. Gene TRBJ2-7 matches the end of the DNA better, so the J call may be wrong. Germline V CDR1 and CDR2: MNHEY, SMNVEV (reference sequence). The CDR3 is 15 amino acids. The CDR3 region is CASSLGQGFSYEQYF. The CDR3 nucleotides read TGTGCCAGCAGTTTAGGACAGGGGTTTTCCTACGAGCAGTACTTC.

This clonotype was seen only a few times. A read error may account for a junction end that differs from germline. The V gene is TRBV12-3 or TRBV12-4, the J gene TRBJ2-3, with 10 nucleotides matching TRBD2. The CDR3 loop spans 16 amino acids. DNA of the CDR3: TGTGCCAGCAGTCCTCGGACTAGCGGACCCACAGGTACGCAGTATTTT. This encodes CASSPRTSGPTGTQYF.

Concerning this clonotype itself: A junction boundary mismatches the germline segment, possibly from a read error. The chain recombines TRBV28 with TRBJ2-3; 7 bases are a match to TRBD1. CDR1 MDHEN and CDR2 SYDVKM come from the germline V gene. This CDR3 comprises 18 residues. CDR3 sequence (DNA): TGTGCCAGCAGTTTATCCCTTGTGGACAGGCTAATGCCAGATACGCGGTATTTT. Translation: CASSLSLVDRLMPDTRYF. The variable domain in full, completed from reference TRBV28 and TRBJ2-3, reads DVKVTQSSRYLVKRTGEKVFLECVQDMDHENMFWYRQDPGLGLRLIYFSYDVKMKEKGDIPEGYSVSREKKERFSLILESASTNQTSMYLCASSLSLVDRLMPDTRYFGPGTRLTVL.

The V call is TRBV28, the J call TRBJ2-4; perhaps TRBD2 as D (6 bases). The CDR3 has 12 residues. Germline V lookup: CDR1 MDHEN, CDR2 SYDVKM. Between the trimmed V and J ends, which lost 6 bases and 8 bases, there was a span of 11 bases. CDR3 in amino acids: CASREEGDIQYF. The CDR3 coding sequence is TGTGCCAGCAGGGAGGAGGGAGACATTCAGTACTTC.

The rearrangement links TRBV28 to TRBJ2-1; the D gene is possibly TRBD2 (5 bases). In germline, CDR1 is MDHEN, CDR2 SYDVKM. CDR3 length: 12 amino acids. V lost 2 bases and J 11 bases, leaving 10 bases between the germline ends. The CDR3 sequence is CASSLQRTQQFF. For the CDR3, the DNA is TGTGCCAGCAGTTTACAGCGGACCCAGCAGTTCTTC.

In this sample, this clonotype turned up once. V is TRBV28 and J is TRBJ1-3; no clear D. Germline CDR1 MDHEN, CDR2 SYDVKM. V lost 3 bases and J 3 bases, leaving 12 bases between the germline ends. CDR3 length: 15 residues. For the CDR3, the DNA is TGTGCCAGCAGTTTTCGCTCAGACTTTGGAAACACCATATATTTT. This encodes CASSFRSDFGNTIYF.

V usage is TRBV28 and J usage is TRBJ2-7, with D perhaps matching TRBD2 (6 bases). The V end lost 5 bases, the J end lost 1 base, and 15 bases lay between the germline ends. CDR3 length: 15 residues. The germline CDR1 and CDR2 sequences are MDHEN and SYDVKM. For the CDR3, the DNA is TGTGCCAGCAGTCCGGTGAGCGGGCTATCCTACGAGCAGTACTTC. As protein: CASSPVSGLSYEQYF.

This chain uses TRBV28 with TRBJ2-7; possibly TRBD1 for D (5 bases). Germline assignment: CDR1 MDHEN and CDR2 SYDVKM. V lost 4 bases, J lost 0 bases, and 19 bases lay in between. The CDR3 is 17 amino acids. This CDR3 is CASSSAQGSDPSYEQYF. The CDR3 nucleotides read TGTGCCAGCAGTTCGGCTCAGGGCAGCGATCCCTCCTACGAGCAGTACTTC.

The J gene is TRBJ2-1, the V gene TRBV6-5; 12 bases are shared with TRBD2. V gave up 2 bases and J gave up 13 bases; unmatched junction bases: 21. CDR1 is MNHEY and CDR2 is SVGAGI in the germline V gene. The CDR3 spans 19 residues. CDR3 residues: CASSYPRTSGRWGPRDQFF. In DNA, the CDR3 is TGTGCCAGCAGTTACCCACGTACTAGCGGGAGGTGGGGACCCCGGGATCAGTTCTTC.

The chain has TRBV7-9 and TRBJ1-5; unclear D gene. The CDR3 contains 14 residues. CDR1 is SEHNR and CDR2 is FQNEAQ in the germline V gene (reference sequence). V was cut by 1 base and J by 6 bases, with 10 bases left in between. The CDR3 region is CASSLDGVSQPQHF. DNA for the CDR3: TGTGCCAGCAGCTTAGATGGAGTGAGTCAGCCCCAGCATTTT.